This T cell receptor beta chain was observed in a study of graft-versus-host responses after intestinal transplantation (dated by TCRdb to the early 2020s). About the full investigation: The transplants that recipients received were multivisceral, liver-intestinal, or isolated intestinal. Anti-thymocyte globulin induction was given to all recipients, followed by maintenance tacrolimus and steroids for 2 to 3 years. Graft-versus-host and host-versus-graft alloreactive T cell clones were tracked in the graft, circulation and bone marrow after intestinal transplantation using bulk TCR-beta CDR3 sequencing. Alloreactive clones were identified by sequencing pre-transplant mixed lymphocyte reaction products and comparing them with unstimulated pre-transplant donor and recipient T cells. The cohort enrolled 20 to 30 intestinal transplant recipients, one of whom was a retransplant, and 3 patients without pretransplant specimens were excluded. A peak of at least 4% donor T cells among recipient peripheral blood mononuclear cells was the definition used for donor T cell macrochimerism. Rather than being sequenced by the commercial service, samples from a few later patients were sequenced in-house on an Illumina MiSeq and processed with MiXCR.

Summary of the overall study and its limitations: Peak levels of circulating GvH clones were associated with declines in HvG clones early after transplant. Conclusions were limited by the relatively low number and heterogeneity of intestinal transplant patients. GvH clones were detected in recipient bone marrow, and some appeared earlier in ileal mucosa or blood, consistent with an intestinal mucosal origin. In patients with donor T cell macrochimerism, the allografts had high GvH to HvG T cell clonal ratios.

Receptor amplification or capture employed the immunoSEQ multiplex PCR assay. For most patients, genomic DNA was isolated with the Qiagen DNeasy Blood and Tissue Kit and shipped frozen to Adaptive Biotechnologies for TCR sequencing. High-throughput TCR-beta CDR3 sequencing of genomic DNA from most patients was performed by Adaptive Biotechnologies. Processing in the source paper ran as follows. Adaptive's ImmunoSEQ software supplied the TCR sequencing data for 15 to 20 patients, while MiXCR and VDJtools were used to process a few other patients. To correct CD4 versus CD8 sorting errors, any sequence found in both subsets at a frequency ratio below 5:1 was removed. Because the origin of CDR3 nucleotide sequences shared between donor and recipient could not be assigned, those sequences were removed. To count as alloreactive, a clone needed at least 2-fold expansion over unstimulated cells and a minimum CFSE-low frequency of 0.002% (template counts) or 0.001% (read counts). Mappable clones were those detected in sequenced pre-transplant spleen, lymph node, or MLR CFSE-low populations of the donor or recipient. Cumulative frequency of alloreactive clones was calculated as a percentage of all sequences weighted by copy number. What TCRdb holds here is the immuneACCESS table cut down to in-frame rearrangements. Part of the clones is not present; checked against another copy, under half of the missing clones reflect an unresolved V gene, and the others are unexplained. That table gives V, J and clone size, and the DNA gave D and trimming. The sample includes approximately 90,000 clones, with approximately 90% observed a single time. Together, the top ten hold less than 8.5% of the sample.

Details on this clone: There is no known antigen for this receptor. Within one base of it there is no much larger clone, and no base qualities were kept.

This sample's time point label indicates: cells obtained before transplantation from donor or recipient. CD3+CD4+ and CD3+CD8+ populations were FACS-sorted from unstimulated pre-transplant donor and recipient cells taken from spleen or lymph nodes. The CDR3 numbers 15 residues from cysteine through phenylalanine. Only the CDR3 DNA is retained, 45 bases long and in frame from the first base. The germline V gene sets CDR1 to SGHRS and CDR2 to YFSETQ. The V and J ends are trimmed by 1 base and 13 bases, leaving 23 bases between them. The rearrangement joined TRBV5-1 to TRBJ2-5, with a tentative D gene TRBD1 over 5 matching bases. This sequence originates from a human donor who was the organ donor for an intestinal transplant. The sequencing here drew on unstimulated CD8+ T cells sorted from spleen or lymph node cells, taken before transplant. DNA sequence: TGCGCCAGCAGCTTGCGCAGGGTACCCTCCTTAGCTCGGTACTTC. This translates into CASSLRRVPSLARYF. The full variable domain, completed from the reference TRBV5-1 and TRBJ2-5 proteins outside the CDR3, reads KAGVTQTPRYLIKTRGQQVTLSCSPISGHRSVSWYQQTPGQGLQFLFEYFSETQRNKGNFPGRFSGRQFSNSRSEMNVSTLELGDSALYLCASSLRRVPSLARYFGPGTRLLVL.